The 25 T cell receptor beta chains reported below all come from one sample, sequenced in a study of blood T cell repertoires in COVID-19. Profiling relied on immunoSEQ multiplex PCR, and the TCRdb table lists in-frame clones only, not all of them. Found here are under 200,000 clones, 70% to 90% of them singletons; the top ten hold 20% to 25%. Sequenced input: PBMCs or T cells enriched from blood (not recorded which). Receptors originate from a woman in her thirties or forties in a cohort exposed to, infected with or recovered from COVID-19 (not recorded which).

This clone was recorded a few times. The rearrangement joins TRBV6-2 or TRBV6-3 to TRBJ2-7, with 8 nucleotides matching TRBD2. The CDR3 spans 15 residues. The germline V gene encodes CDR1 MNHEY and CDR2 SVGEGT. V was pared by 5 bases and J by 1 base, with 7 bases of the junction left unmatched. This CDR3 reads CASSEDSSGSYEQYF. DNA for the CDR3: TGTGCCAGCAGTGAGGACTCTAGCGGGTCCTACGAGCAGTACTTC.

The chain carries TRBV28 and TRBJ1-1; D is perhaps TRBD1 (5 bases). The CDR3 has 12 amino acids. Trimming left V 5 bases short and J 8 bases short, with 12 bases between. Germline V gene data show CDR1 as MDHEN and CDR2 as SYDVKM. The CDR3 region has the DNA TGTGCCAGCAGTGTGGGACTTTCGGAAGCTTTCTTT. Translating it yields CASSVGLSEAFF. Combining the CDR3 with reference TRBV28 and TRBJ1-1 gives the whole variable domain DVKVTQSSRYLVKRTGEKVFLECVQDMDHENMFWYRQDPGLGLRLIYFSYDVKMKEKGDIPEGYSVSREKKERFSLILESASTNQTSMYLCASSVGLSEAFFGQGTRLTVV.

This chain uses TRBV7-2 with TRBJ1-3; D might be TRBD1 (6 bases). The germline CDR1 and CDR2 sequences are SGHTA and FQGNSA. The CDR3 is 15 residues long. Between the trimmed V and J ends, which lost 5 bases and 0 bases, there was a span of 11 bases. CDR3 nucleotides: TGTGCCAGCAGCCCAGGGGCGTTCTCTGGAAACACCATATATTTT. Translation gives CASSPGAFSGNTIYF.

This CDR3 is CASSSLAGPYNEQFF. CDR3 in DNA: TGTGCCAGCAGCTCGCTAGCGGGCCCGTACAATGAGCAGTTCTTC. The rearrangement joins TRBV7-9 to TRBJ2-1; 8 bases fit TRBD2. The CDR3 loop spans 15 amino acids. The V and J ends lost 4 bases and 4 bases, in that order; junction bases with no gene match: 6. Germline-derived CDR1 and CDR2 are SEHNR and FQNEAQ (reference sequence).

This sequence joins TRBV18 and TRBJ1-1; D gene uncertain. This CDR3 is 14 amino acids long. V was pared by 3 bases and J by 4 bases, with 12 bases between. CDR1 is KGHSH, CDR2 LQKENI, per germline. The CDR3 sequence is CASSPRTSITEAFF. Written as DNA, the CDR3 is TGTGCCAGCTCACCCCGAACGAGCATCACTGAAGCTTTCTTT.

The chain is built from TRBV7-9 and TRBJ1-4; D remains unclear. The V gene's germline CDR1 is SEHNR and CDR2 FQNEAQ (reference sequence). The CDR3 is 14 amino acids. V was clipped by 3 bases and J by 5 bases, with 10 bases between them. In nucleotides, the CDR3 is TGTGCCAGCAGCTTTCCCGGGATCAATGAAAAACTGTTTTTT. This gives the protein CASSFPGINEKLFF. Filled out from reference TRBV7-9 and TRBJ1-4, the complete variable domain reads DTGVSQNPRHKITKRGQNVTFRCDPISEHNRLYWYRQTLGQGPEFLTYFQNEAQLEKSRLLSDRFSAERPKGSFSTLEIQRTEQGDSAMYLCASSFPGINEKLFFGSGTQLSVL.

The rearrangement joins TRBV10-2 to TRBJ2-5; 9 nucleotides match TRBD1. J lost 2 bases, V lost 6 bases, and 7 bases had no gene match. Per germline, CDR1 WSHSY and CDR2 SAAADI. The CDR3 is 15 amino acids. The CDR3 here is CASSLGTGRQETQYF. The CDR3, as DNA: TGCGCCAGCAGCCTGGGGACAGGGAGGCAAGAGACCCAGTACTTC.

The V gene is TRBV27, the J gene TRBJ2-1, with D possibly being TRBD2 (5 bases). This CDR3 has 14 residues. The V end lost 7 bases, the J end lost 1 base, and 11 bases lay between the germline ends. CDR1 is MNHEY and CDR2 is SMNVEV in the germline V gene (reference sequence). CDR3 region: CASTSAESYNEQFF. DNA for the CDR3: TGTGCCAGCACGTCAGCGGAATCCTACAATGAGCAGTTCTTC.

Written as DNA, the CDR3 is TGTGCCAGTTCATTCACGGGGGATGAAAAACTGTTTTTT. Translated, it gives CASSFTGDEKLFF. This chain connects TRBV27 to TRBJ1-4; weak D call: TRBD1 (5 bases). Germline V gives CDR1 MNHEY, CDR2 SMNVEV (reference sequence). The CDR3 extends over 13 amino acids. V shed 9 bases and J shed 6 bases, with 14 bases lying between them.

This chain connects TRBV5-8 to TRBJ2-3, with D possibly being TRBD1 (7 bases). Germline CDR1 reads SGHTS; CDR2 reads YDEGEE. V dropped 2 bases and J dropped 4 bases, with 17 bases sitting between them. CDR3 size: 16 residues. The CDR3 nucleotides are TGTGCCAGCAGCTTTTCCGTCCAGGGGGGCCCAGATACGCAGTATTTT. This translates into CASSFSVQGGPDTQYF.

The V gene is TRBV11-2, the J gene TRBJ2-3, with D perhaps TRBD2 (7 bases). Trimming removed 3 bases at V and 2 bases at J, with 12 bases between. The germline V gene encodes CDR1 SGHAT and CDR2 FQNNGV. The CDR3 is 15 amino acids. CDR3 sequence (DNA): TGTGCCAGCAGCTTCCCCGGGGGGCTCACAGATACGCAGTATTTT. This gives the protein CASSFPGGLTDTQYF.

The chain has TRBV5-1 and TRBJ1-1; 7 bases align to TRBD1. V dropped 2 bases and J dropped 6; count of bases not matched to a gene: 10. Per the germline V gene, CDR1 is SGHRS and CDR2 is YFSETQ. The CDR3 loop spans 15 amino acids. The CDR3 bases are TGCGCCAGCAGCTTCCGACCGACAGGGTCCGCTGAAGCTTTCTTT. Translation: CASSFRPTGSAEAFF.

The chain combines TRBV4-3 with TRBJ2-7; 7 nucleotides line up with TRBD1. V was clipped by 1 base and J by 3 bases; unmatched bases: 6. Germline V gives CDR1 LGHNA, CDR2 YSLEER. The CDR3 sequence is 15 residues long. The CDR3 nucleotides read TGCGCCAGCAGCCAAGCGCACAGGGGTGGCTACGAGCAGTACTTC. It translates to CASSQAHRGGYEQYF.

The chain employs TRBV16 and TRBJ2-3; 13 nucleotides line up with TRBD2. Trimming at V came to 3 bases and at J to 2 bases, leaving 2 bases not matched to a gene. The CDR3 runs 16 residues. In germline, CDR1 is KGHSY, CDR2 FQNENV. CDR3 region: CASSQGLAGTTDTQYF. The DNA for the CDR3 is TGTGCCAGCAGCCAGGGACTAGCGGGGACCACAGATACGCAGTATTTT.

A note on this clone: One junction end does not reproduce the germline sequence, and a read error may be involved. V gene TRBV7-9 combines with J gene TRBJ2-3, with D perhaps matching TRBD1 (5 bases). This CDR3 region has 12 residues. The germline V gene encodes CDR1 SEHNR and CDR2 FQNEAQ (reference sequence). The CDR3 region is CASSLELVGAVF. For the CDR3, the DNA is TGTGCCAGCAGCTTAGAGTTAGTTGGGGCCGTGTTT. The whole variable domain, filled in from reference TRBV7-9 and TRBJ2-3, reads DTGVSQNPRHKITKRGQNVTFRCDPISEHNRLYWYRQTLGQGPEFLTYFQNEAQLEKSRLLSDRFSAERPKGSFSTLEIQRTEQGDSAMYLCASSLELVGAVFGPGTRLTVL.

The chain joins TRBV10-2 to TRBJ1-1, with 9 bases fitting TRBD1. Germline V gene lookup returns CDR1 WSHSY and CDR2 SAAADI. V dropped 7 bases and J dropped 3; count of bases not matched to a gene: 6. The CDR3 is made up of 14 amino acids. Written as DNA, the CDR3 is TGCGCCAGCATTTGGGACAGGGAGGACACTGAAGCTTTCTTT. It codes for CASIWDREDTEAFF.

The CDR3 DNA is TGTGCCAGCAGTGAAGATAGGCAGGGTGAGGCTTTCTTT. The encoded protein is CASSEDRQGEAFF. The rearrangement links TRBV6-1 to TRBJ1-1, with D perhaps matching TRBD1 (5 bases). From germline, CDR1 is MNHNS and CDR2 SASEGT. V was clipped by 1 base and J by 11 bases, with 14 bases between them. The CDR3 is 13 residues long.

V is TRBV4-2 and J is TRBJ2-1; 9 positions match TRBD2. The J segment lost 6 bases and the V segment lost 4 bases, leaving 10 bases of the junction unmatched. Germline CDR1 is LGHNA and CDR2 is YNFKEQ. The CDR3 sequence is 16 residues long. The CDR3 region is CASSPGGAGGSNEQFF. In nucleotides, the CDR3 is TGTGCCAGCAGCCCCGGCGGAGCGGGGGGATCCAATGAGCAGTTCTTC.

The genes are TRBV13 and TRBJ2-5; D might be TRBD2 (5 bases). In germline, CDR1 is PRHDT, CDR2 FYEKMQ (reference sequence). V was trimmed by 1 base and J by 5 bases, leaving 11 bases between them. The CDR3 length is 14 residues. CDR3 protein: CASSLVLVGETQYF. Written as DNA, the CDR3 is TGTGCCAGCAGCTTAGTACTAGTCGGGGAGACCCAGTACTTC. The full variable domain, with the rest looked up from reference TRBV13 and TRBJ2-5, is AAGVIQSPRHLIKEKRETATLKCYPIPRHDTVYWYQQGPGQDPQFLISFYEKMQSDKGSIPDRFSAQQFSDYHSELNMSSLELGDSALYFCASSLVLVGETQYFGPGTRLLVL.

The CDR3: CASSVGGRITNYGYTF. The CDR3 DNA is TGTGCCAGCAGCGTCGGGGGGCGGATTACTAACTATGGCTACACCTTC. This chain links TRBV9 with TRBJ1-2, with a tentative D call TRBD1 (6 bases). The germline V gene encodes CDR1 SGDLS and CDR2 YYNGEE. The CDR3 is 16 amino acids. Trimming stripped 2 bases from V and 0 bases from J, with 14 bases between.

The rearrangement links TRBV7-9 to TRBJ1-1; D remains ambiguous. V was cut by 1 base and J by 0 bases, with 15 bases left in between. CDR3 size: 17 residues. Per the germline V gene, CDR1 is SEHNR and CDR2 is FQNEAQ (reference sequence). The CDR3 DNA is TGTGCCAGCAGCTTAGTGCTTTCCGCACAGATGAACACTGAAGCTTTCTTT. This encodes CASSLVLSAQMNTEAFF.

This clone was counted between two and nine times. The chain couples TRBV18 to TRBJ2-7; no firm D call. The V and J ends lost 4 bases and 3 bases respectively, with 7 bases between them. From germline, CDR1 is KGHSH and CDR2 LQKENI. This CDR3 region has 12 residues. The CDR3, as DNA: TGTGCCAGCTCACTGTCACTCTACGAGCAGTACTTC. Its translation is CASSLSLYEQYF. Looking up the rest from reference TRBV18 and TRBJ2-7 gives the full variable domain: NAGVMQNPRHLVRRRGQEARLRCSPMKGHSHVYWYRQLPEEGLKFMVYLQKENIIDESGMPKERFSAEFPKEGPSILRIQQVVRGDSAAYFCASSLSLYEQYFGPGTRLTVT.

The rearrangement uses TRBV28 and TRBJ1-5; D possibly corresponds to TRBD1 (5 bases). V was cut by 5 bases and J by 6 bases, with 11 bases left in between. The germline V gene has CDR1 MDHEN and CDR2 SYDVKM. This CDR3 region has 13 residues. CDR3 sequence (DNA): TGTGCCAGCAGTCCCCGCGGGGGTCAGCCCCAGCATTTT. As protein: CASSPRGGQPQHF.

The J gene is TRBJ1-2, the V gene TRBV2; TRBD1 is a possible D gene (5 bases). Between the trimmed V and J ends, which lost 4 bases and 6 bases, there was a span of 18 bases. The CDR3 has 15 amino acids. Germline V gene lookup returns CDR1 SNHLY and CDR2 FYNNEI. DNA for the CDR3: TGTGCCAGCAGTGCAGGGATTCATTCGATAAATGGCTACACCTTC. Translated: CASSAGIHSINGYTF.

The CDR3 here is CASSLRGASYNEQFF. The CDR3 bases are TGTGCCAGCAGTTTGCGGGGGGCCAGTTACAATGAGCAGTTCTTC. The chain couples TRBV27 to TRBJ2-1, with TRBD2 matching 8 bases. The junction had 5 bases not matched to a gene; V was cut back by 3 bases and J by 4 bases. The CDR3 totals 15 residues. From germline, CDR1 is MNHEY and CDR2 SMNVEV (reference sequence).